A single sample gave rise to the 25 T cell receptor beta chains below, sequenced in a study of blood T cells in healthy people across ages. Through a sample-barcoded 5' primer and a J-beta primer mix, a second PCR was run for roughly 6 to 12 cycles. From the 5' RACE reads, TCRdb called clonotypes with MiXCR, one entry per CDR3 protein. The data show 750,000 to 950,000 distinct CDR3 sequences, just under 30% seen once. The same sample was also studied in work on T cells of mothers and their children.

Specimen: blood. These receptors all stem from a woman aged 40-49 years in good health.

This clonotype was counted ten times or more. This rearrangement joins TRBV20-1 to TRBJ2-1; no clear D. Germline V gene lookup returns CDR1 DFQATT and CDR2 SNEGSKA (reference sequence). The germline V and J ends were trimmed by 6 bases and 8 bases, with 11 bases remaining between them. The CDR3 contains 11 residues. CDR3: CSAQVVHEQFF. As DNA, the CDR3 is TGCAGTGCCCAGGTGGTTCATGAGCAGTTCTTC.

This clonotype was seen at least ten times. This chain's CDR3 is CASSPTGAAYEQYF. The DNA for the CDR3 is TGTGCCAGCAGCCCGACAGGGGCAGCCTACGAGCAGTACTTC. The chain recombines TRBV7-6 with TRBJ2-7, with 8 bases identical to TRBD1. Per germline, CDR1 SGHVS and CDR2 FNYEAQ. The junction had 5 bases not matched to a gene; V was cut back by 5 bases and J by 2 bases. The CDR3 loop spans 14 amino acids.

Many counts were recorded for this clonotype. V and J are TRBV7-9 and TRBJ2-6, with D uncertain. CDR3 length: 14 residues. Germline assignment: CDR1 SEHNR and CDR2 FQNEAQ (reference sequence). V was cut by 1 base and J by 3 bases, with 4 bases left in between. CDR3 residues: CASSLDRGANVLTF. The CDR3 nucleotides are TGTGCCAGCAGCTTAGATCGTGGGGCCAACGTCCTGACTTTC.

Comments on this clonotype: It may be a read error: a sequence one base away is much more abundant. The V call is TRBV7-9, the J call TRBJ2-1, with 14 bases that match TRBD2. The end of the DNA fits TRBJ2-7 better, so the J call may be wrong. The CDR3 covers 18 residues. Per germline, CDR1 SEHNR and CDR2 FQNEAQ (reference sequence). CDR3 loop: CASSQTGTSGGPYNEQYF. The CDR3 nucleotides are TGTGCCAGCAGCCAAACAGGGACTAGCGGGGGTCCTTACAATGAGCAGTACTTC.

A remark on this clonotype: Here the CDR3 omits its conserved ending phenylalanine or tryptophan, so a read error is the likely source. The rearrangement links TRBV6-5 to TRBJ2-2; 9 positions agree with TRBD1. J gave up 4 bases and V 7 bases, and 10 bases lay outside the gene matches. The CDR3 has 16 residues. From germline, CDR1 is MNHEY and CDR2 SVGAGI. The CDR3 spells CASTHTGGVITGELFC. The CDR3, as DNA: TGTGCCAGCACCCATACAGGGGGCGTCATCACCGGGGAGCTGTTTTGT.

This clonotype was recorded many times. The V call is TRBV20-1, the J call TRBJ2-6, with 7 positions matching TRBD1. This CDR3 spans 15 amino acids. Per the germline V gene, CDR1 is DFQATT and CDR2 is SNEGSKA (reference sequence). Trimming at V came to 1 base and at J to 2 bases, leaving 2 bases not matched to a gene. The chain's CDR3 is CSARVGGTGANVLTF. The CDR3 DNA sequence: TGCAGTGCTAGAGTAGGGGGCACTGGGGCCAACGTCCTGACTTTC.

Only a few counts were recorded for this clonotype. The chain links TRBV7-3 to TRBJ2-3; D uncertain. The CDR3 spans 13 residues. Looked up from germline, CDR1 is SGHTA and CDR2 is FQGTGA. The V and J ends lost 5 bases and 9 bases respectively, with 15 bases between them. The CDR3 DNA follows: TGTGCCAGCAGCCTAGGCGATGAAGCGACGCAGTATTTT. It encodes CASSLGDEATQYF. The whole variable domain, filled in from reference TRBV7-3 and TRBJ2-3, reads GAGVSQTPSNKVTEKGKYVELRCDPISGHTALYWYRQSLGQGPEFLIYFQGTGAADDSGLPNDRFFAVRPEGSVSTLKIQRTERGDSAVYLCASSLGDEATQYFGPGTRLTVL.

This clonotype was counted ten times or more. The gene calls are TRBV7-2 and TRBJ2-6; no definite D call. This CDR3 region has 15 residues. V lost 4 bases, J lost 0 bases, and 7 bases lay in between. Germline V gives CDR1 SGHTA, CDR2 FQGNSA. The CDR3 nucleotides read TGTGCCAGCAGCTCAGACACCTCTGGGGCCAACGTCCTGACTTTC. Its translation: CASSSDTSGANVLTF.

The chain is built from TRBV2 and TRBJ1-5, with TRBD1 as a possible D gene (5 bases). Trimming stripped 2 bases from V and 6 bases from J, with 14 bases between. CDR3 length: 15 residues. The germline CDR1 and CDR2 sequences are SNHLY and FYNNEI. CDR3 region: CASSENSRDAQPQHF. DNA for the CDR3: TGTGCCAGCAGTGAAAACTCCAGGGATGCTCAGCCCCAGCATTTT.

This clonotype was observed a few times. The chain joins TRBV7-8 to TRBJ1-5; D unresolved. V lost 5 bases and J 5 bases, leaving 7 bases between the germline ends. The CDR3 spans 12 residues. Germline values: CDR1 SGHVS, CDR2 FQNEAQ. The CDR3: CASSVGDQPQHF. In nucleotides, the CDR3 is TGTGCCAGCAGCGTTGGGGATCAGCCCCAGCATTTT.

The genes are TRBV7-2 and TRBJ2-1; 8 nucleotides agree with TRBD1. The CDR3 consists of 13 residues. V gave up 4 bases and J gave up 8 bases; unmatched junction bases: 4. Germline lookup yields CDR1 SGHTA and CDR2 FQGNSA. The CDR3 DNA reads TGTGCCAGCAGCTCCCAGGGGGCACATGAGCAGTTCTTC. Its protein product is CASSSQGAHEQFF.

This clonotype turned up a few times. The chain carries TRBV5-1 and TRBJ2-4; 9 bases fit TRBD2. Trimming took 1 base from V and 7 from J; bases not matched to a gene: 9. This CDR3 is built from 16 residues. The V gene's germline CDR1 is SGHRS and CDR2 YFSETQ. The CDR3 bases are TGCGCCAGCAGCTTGTCGACGCGGGGGGGCCAGAACATTCAGTACTTC. Protein product: CASSLSTRGGQNIQYF.

V is TRBV5-1 and J is TRBJ2-5; the match to TRBD2 covers 9 bases. V trimming: 4 bases; J trimming: 5 bases; junction bases outside the gene matches: 6. The CDR3 is 14 amino acids. Germline assignment: CDR1 SGHRS and CDR2 YFSETQ. CDR3 protein: CASSPGTSWETQYF. CDR3 sequence (DNA): TGCGCCAGCAGCCCCGGGACTAGCTGGGAGACCCAGTACTTC.

This clonotype was observed a handful of times. The rearrangement links TRBV3-1 to TRBJ2-1; D is ambiguous. CDR1 is LGHDT and CDR2 is YNNKEL in the germline V gene (reference sequence). The germline V and J ends were trimmed by 7 bases and 4 bases, with 8 bases remaining between them. This CDR3 has 12 amino acids. The DNA of the CDR3 is TGTGCCAGCAAGGGCCTATACAATGAGCAGTTCTTC. Amino acid sequence: CASKGLYNEQFF.

This clonotype has just a few counts. The V call is TRBV5-1, the J call TRBJ2-1; 9 bases agree with TRBD2. V shed 2 bases, J shed 5 bases, and the junction held 5 bases outside the gene matches. The CDR3 sequence is 15 residues long. CDR1 and CDR2 from the germline V gene are SGHRS and YFSETQ. The CDR3 protein is CASSFALAGNNEQFF. The CDR3 DNA follows: TGCGCCAGCAGCTTCGCGCTAGCGGGGAACAATGAGCAGTTCTTC.

Points on this clonotype: A much more abundant neighbour one base away suggests this may be a read error. The CDR3 nucleotides are TGTGCCAGCAGATCCCCCCTCGGGGATCCCCAAGAGCAGTACTTC. Translation: CASRSPLGDPQEQYF. The chain joins TRBV12-3 or TRBV12-4 to TRBJ2-7, with D possibly being TRBD2 (5 bases). The CDR3 sequence is 15 residues long. Deletions cut 6 bases from V and 7 bases from J, with 22 bases between.

This rearrangement joins TRBV11-2 to TRBJ2-2; 10 bases align to TRBD2. In germline, CDR1 is SGHAT, CDR2 FQNNGV. J gave up 4 bases and V 7 bases, and 9 bases lay outside the gene matches. This CDR3 comprises 16 residues. The CDR3 protein is CASNFGLAVLTGELFF. CDR3 sequence (DNA): TGTGCCAGCAACTTCGGACTAGCGGTGCTCACCGGGGAGCTGTTTTTT.

This clonotype showed up many times. V gene TRBV9 combines with J gene TRBJ2-7; D possibly corresponds to TRBD2 (6 bases). V was pared by 3 bases and J by 3 bases, with 10 bases between. CDR1 is SGDLS, CDR2 YYNGEE, per germline. This CDR3 is built from 13 residues. CDR3 bases: TGTGCCAGCAGCGCGGGACTCAACTACGAGCAGTACTTC. Protein: CASSAGLNYEQYF.

A few counts support this clonotype. In nucleotides, the CDR3 is TGTGCCAGCAGCTCCAAGGGGCAGGGGTATGGCTACACCTTC. Its protein product is CASSSKGQGYGYTF. The chain combines TRBV7-2 with TRBJ1-2; D is possibly TRBD1 (6 bases). Germline V lookup: CDR1 SGHTA, CDR2 FQGNSA. V lost 4 bases and J 5 bases, leaving 14 bases between the germline ends. This CDR3 has 14 amino acids.

This clonotype has ten or more counts. The genes are TRBV29-1 and TRBJ2-7, with 10 bases matching TRBD1. The CDR3 length is 14 residues. Looked up from germline, CDR1 is SQVTM and CDR2 is ANQGSEA. Trimming removed 4 bases from V and 4 bases from J; junction bases left unmatched: 7. The CDR3: CSVGGGQGIYEQYF. The CDR3 DNA follows: TGCAGCGTTGGGGGGGGACAGGGGATTTACGAGCAGTACTTC.

This clonotype showed up many times. J is TRBJ2-1 and V is TRBV7-2; D might be TRBD1 (6 bases). V was cut by 5 bases and J by 6 bases, with 14 bases left in between. The CDR3 is 14 amino acids. The germline V gene has CDR1 SGHTA and CDR2 FQGNSA. The chain's CDR3 is CASSDRTDFNEQFF. The DNA for the CDR3 is TGTGCCAGCAGCGACCGGACAGACTTCAATGAGCAGTTCTTC. Looking up the rest from reference TRBV7-2 and TRBJ2-1 gives the full variable domain: GAGVSQSPSNKVTEKGKDVELRCDPISGHTALYWYRQSLGQGLEFLIYFQGNSAPDKSGLPSDRFSAERTGGSVSTLTIQRTQQEDSAVYLCASSDRTDFNEQFFGPGTRLTVL.

This clonotype was recorded a few times. A much larger clone differs from this one at a single base, so this may be a read error. The V and J genes are TRBV29-1 and TRBJ2-7; TRBD2 matches at 7 bases. J lost 7 bases, V lost 0 bases, and 21 bases had no gene match. Germline V lookup: CDR1 SQVTM, CDR2 ANQGSEA. The CDR3 spans 18 residues. The CDR3 coding sequence is TGCAGCGTTGAAGACCTCTCAGATAGGCGGGGGATTTACAATGAGCAGTACTTC. Translating it yields CSVEDLSDRRGIYNEQYF.

The genes are TRBV15 and TRBJ1-1, with a weak D call TRBD1 (6 bases). The V and J ends lost 3 bases and 7 bases respectively, with 12 bases between them. This CDR3 has 13 residues. CDR1 and CDR2 from the germline V gene are LNHNV and YYDKDF (reference sequence). This CDR3 reads CATSSKPGVEAFF. The CDR3 region has the DNA TGTGCCACCAGCAGCAAGCCAGGGGTTGAAGCTTTCTTT.

The sample holds a few counts of this clonotype. The chain couples TRBV24-1 to TRBJ2-7; a possible D gene is TRBD1 (6 bases). Judging by the DNA end, TRBJ2-5 fits better; the J call may be wrong. The CDR3 contains 15 residues. Germline V CDR1 and CDR2: KGHDR, SFDVKD. As DNA, the CDR3 is TGTGCCACCAGTGATACCTCAGGGGAGCGAGAGACCCAGTACTTC. As protein: CATSDTSGERETQYF.

For this clonotype: A much larger clone is a single base away; this may be a read error. V and J are TRBV7-2 and TRBJ2-5; unclear D gene. The DNA end lines up better with TRBJ2-7; the J call may be wrong. There are 12 residues in the CDR3. The germline gives CDR1 SGHTA, CDR2 FQGNSA. The CDR3 bases are TGTGCCAGCAACCCTAACCCTTACGAGCAGTACTTC. It yields the protein CASNPNPYEQYF.